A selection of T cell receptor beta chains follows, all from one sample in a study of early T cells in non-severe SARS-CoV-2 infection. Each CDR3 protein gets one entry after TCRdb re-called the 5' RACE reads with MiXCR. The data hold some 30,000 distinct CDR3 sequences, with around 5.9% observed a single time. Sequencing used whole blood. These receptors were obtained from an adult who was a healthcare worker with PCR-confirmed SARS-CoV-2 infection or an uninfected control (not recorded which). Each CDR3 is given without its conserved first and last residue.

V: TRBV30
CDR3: AWSAESGLGTEAF

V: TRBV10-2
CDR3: ASSDRADQPQH

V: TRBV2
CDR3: ASSEDLRLEQY

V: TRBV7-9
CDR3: ASSLDLRGEQF

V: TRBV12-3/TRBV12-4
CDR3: ASRIDRTGTDTQY

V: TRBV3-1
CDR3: ASSQDLNRGADTQY

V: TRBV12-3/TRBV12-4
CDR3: ASSLGTSGRVFYEQY

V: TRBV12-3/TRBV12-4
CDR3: ASSRTGELF

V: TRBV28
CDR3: ASSIEGNQPQH

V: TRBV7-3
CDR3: ASSFGTGELF

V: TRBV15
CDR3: ATHYISGGSNEQF

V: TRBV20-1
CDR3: SALGLAGTYNEQF

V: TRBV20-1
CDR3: SARSRDEQY

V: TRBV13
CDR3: ASTWAGANVLT

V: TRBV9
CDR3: ASSVAGLAGVNEQF

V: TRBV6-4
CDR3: ASSDGENTEAF

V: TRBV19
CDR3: ASSRGRHYEQY

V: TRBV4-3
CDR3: ASSQDGGGYEKLF

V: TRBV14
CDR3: ASSQVVGETQY

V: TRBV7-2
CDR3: ASSFSSSGGAYEQY

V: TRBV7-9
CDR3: ASSSGQGRTGANVLT

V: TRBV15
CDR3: ATRPSRQLEQY

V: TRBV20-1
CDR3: SALDRRNQPQH

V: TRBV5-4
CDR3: ASSLAVGNTGELF

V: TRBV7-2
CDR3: ASSLYTEETQY

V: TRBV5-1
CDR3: ASSSAGYNEQF

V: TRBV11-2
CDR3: ASSLEPTASAF

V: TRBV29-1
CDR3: SVTGDYTGSYEQY

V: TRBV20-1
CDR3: SARDIAGATGELF